The present T cell receptor beta chain was sequenced within a study of blood T cell repertoires in COVID-19. Libraries were prepared by immunoSEQ multiplex PCR; TCRdb keeps only in-frame clonotypes and omits some of them. The data contain approximately 100,000 clones, about 87% of them singletons. The CDR3 spans 15 residues. Trimming removed 2 bases from V and 1 base from J, with 10 bases in between. The germline V gene has CDR1 SGHKS and CDR2 YYEKEE (reference sequence). The sequence was collected from a woman aged 30 to 39 with acute or convalescent COVID-19. The chain recombines TRBV5-5 with TRBJ2-1; tentative D call: TRBD1 (6 bases). Sequenced: peripheral blood. The DNA for the CDR3 is TGTGCCAGCAGCTTTAAGGGGGATTCCTACAATGAGCAGTTCTTC. Its translation is CASSFKGDSYNEQFF.